One sample yielded the 21 T cell receptor beta chains listed below, sequenced in a study of persistence of HIV-infected CD4 T cells. Antigens of these TCRs are unknown. The immunoSEQ assay was version 4, run in survey mode. Data came from immunoSEQ multiplex PCR; TCRdb stores just in-frame clones and leaves some out. The data hold about 64,000 clones, with roughly 75% observed a single time. An overlapping HIV-1 Gag peptide pool stimulated these cells at 0.85 to 1 ug/peptide/mL. Memory cells lacking CD40L and CD69 with high CD45RO were sorted. The sample was CD4+ T cells sorted from PBMCs after approximately 19-hour stimulation, taken from a patient who received antiretroviral therapy. These receptors were collected from an adult man with HIV who was CMV-seropositive.

This clone was counted between two and nine times. This chain uses TRBV20-1 with TRBJ2-1; unclear D gene. The CDR3 contains 11 residues. V lost 2 bases and J 3 bases, leaving 2 bases between the germline ends. Germline assignment: CDR1 DFQATT and CDR2 SNEGSKA (reference sequence). The CDR3 spells CSARIYNEQFF. As DNA, the CDR3 is TGCAGTGCTAGAATCTACAATGAGCAGTTCTTC.

The V gene is TRBV13, the J gene TRBJ1-2; 9 nucleotides agree with TRBD1. The J segment lost 4 bases and the V segment lost 5 bases, leaving 8 bases of the junction unmatched. The CDR3 runs to 15 residues. Germline loops: CDR1 PRHDT, CDR2 FYEKMQ (reference sequence). The CDR3 coding sequence is TGTGCCAGCAGCCACCGGGACAGGGATATCTATGGCTACACCTTC. Translation gives CASSHRDRDIYGYTF.

J is TRBJ2-3 and V is TRBV2; 10 nucleotides line up with TRBD1. Germline V CDR1 and CDR2: SNHLY, FYNNEI. J lost 1 base, V lost 5 bases, and 15 bases had no gene match. The CDR3 runs to 19 residues. CDR3 sequence (DNA): TGTGCCAGCAGTCAAATTACTTTTTCCGGGACAGGGGGCACAGATACGCAGTATTTT. The encoded protein is CASSQITFSGTGGTDTQYF.

This clone was found a few times. This rearrangement joins TRBV19 to TRBJ1-5; perhaps TRBD1 as D (5 bases). Per the germline V gene, CDR1 is LNHDA and CDR2 is SQIVND (reference sequence). V was shortened by 5 bases and J by 7 bases, with 18 bases between the two germline ends. This CDR3 has 15 amino acids. The CDR3 loop reads CASSLPGGARQPQHF. The CDR3 nucleotides are TGTGCCAGTAGTCTTCCCGGAGGGGCTCGGCAGCCCCAGCATTTT.

The chain links TRBV2 to TRBJ1-5; 7 positions agree with TRBD1. The CDR3 sequence is 15 residues long. Germline V CDR1 and CDR2: SNHLY, FYNNEI. The J segment lost 7 bases and the V segment lost 5 bases, leaving 11 bases of the junction unmatched. The CDR3 region is CASSRSTGDWQPQHF. As DNA, the CDR3 is TGTGCCAGCAGTCGATCCACAGGGGACTGGCAGCCCCAGCATTTT.

The chain uses TRBV18 and TRBJ1-4; D remains ambiguous. Germline V gives CDR1 KGHSH, CDR2 LQKENI. V lost 0 bases and J lost 8, with 7 bases in between. The CDR3 is made up of 13 amino acids. CDR3 nucleotide sequence: TGTGCCAGCTCACCACCTAGGAACGAAAAACTGTTTTTT. This sequence encodes CASSPPRNEKLFF.

The chain links TRBV5-5 to TRBJ2-7, with D possibly matching TRBD2 (6 bases). Germline lookup yields CDR1 SGHKS and CDR2 YYEKEE (reference sequence). With 5 bases removed from V and 7 bases from J, the gap between germline ends came to 25 bases. This CDR3 is built from 16 residues. The CDR3 loop is CASSPQLFGETREQYF. In nucleotides, the CDR3 is TGTGCCAGCAGTCCTCAGTTGTTCGGTGAGACTAGGGAGCAGTACTTC.

The J gene is TRBJ1-6, the V gene TRBV9, with D perhaps matching TRBD1 (5 bases). V lost 4 bases and J lost 7, with 9 bases in between. Germline values: CDR1 SGDLS, CDR2 YYNGEE. The CDR3 spans 13 residues. CDR3 coding DNA: TGTGCCAGCAGCCGCGGGGGAAATTCACCCCTCCACTTT. Translation gives CASSRGGNSPLHF. The whole variable domain, filled in from reference TRBV9 and TRBJ1-6, reads DSGVTQTPKHLITATGQRVTLRCSPRSGDLSVYWYQQSLDQGLQFLIQYYNGEERAKGNILERFSAQQFPDLHSELNLSSLELGDSALYFCASSRGGNSPLHFGNGTRLTVT.

This chain links TRBV28 with TRBJ2-2, with D possibly TRBD1 on 5 matching bases. Germline-derived CDR1 and CDR2 are MDHEN and SYDVKM. There are 15 residues in the CDR3. With 2 bases removed from V and 0 bases from J, the gap between germline ends came to 7 bases. In DNA, the CDR3 is TGTGCCAGCAGTTTACCAGGGACGAACACCGGGGAGCTGTTTTTT. Translation: CASSLPGTNTGELFF.

The count of this clone is one. The chain uses TRBV19 and TRBJ1-6, with D uncertain. Trimming removed 6 bases from V and 2 bases from J, with 11 bases in between. The CDR3 length is 15 residues. The germline V gene has CDR1 LNHDA and CDR2 SQIVND (reference sequence). The CDR3 DNA follows: TGTGCCAGTAGCCCCCCTAGGACCTATAATTCACCCCTCCACTTT. This codes for CASSPPRTYNSPLHF.

The V call is TRBV3-1 (or the pseudogene TRBV3-2), the J call TRBJ2-7; D is possibly TRBD2 (6 bases). Germline V gives CDR1 LGHDT, CDR2 YNNKEL (reference sequence). The CDR3 spans 14 residues. V lost 1 base to trimming and J lost 2 bases, with 9 bases between them. The CDR3 region is CASSQASGAYEQYF. The CDR3 coding sequence is TGTGCCAGCAGCCAAGCTTCGGGGGCCTACGAGCAGTACTTC.

The chain has TRBV28 and TRBJ1-1; no firm D call. This CDR3 is 15 amino acids long. In germline, CDR1 is MDHEN, CDR2 SYDVKM. The germline V and J ends were trimmed by 5 bases and 4 bases, with 17 bases remaining between them. CDR3 coding DNA: TGTGCCAGCAGTCTTTACCTTACTCCACCCACTGAAGCTTTCTTT. Encoded protein: CASSLYLTPPTEAFF.

The chain recombines TRBV3-1 (or the pseudogene TRBV3-2) with TRBJ2-2; D perhaps matches TRBD1 (5 bases). The CDR3 covers 17 residues. CDR1 and CDR2 from the germline V gene are LGHDT and YNNKEL (reference sequence). With 2 bases removed from V and 1 base from J, the gap between germline ends came to 14 bases. In DNA, the CDR3 is TGTGCCAGCAGCCAATTTAGGGGCAGGAAGAACACCGGGGAGCTGTTTTTT. Translation: CASSQFRGRKNTGELFF.

This clone was picked up one time. The chain links TRBV7-9 to TRBJ1-6; TRBD1 aligns across 8 bases. V gave up 4 bases and J gave up 5 bases; unmatched junction bases: 10. The CDR3 contains 17 residues. The V gene's germline CDR1 is SEHNR and CDR2 FQNEAQ (reference sequence). The CDR3 loop reads CASSSPGTGENNSPLHF. Here the CDR3 DNA reads TGTGCCAGCAGCTCCCCCGGGACAGGAGAGAATAATTCACCCCTCCACTTT.

This clone has a handful of counts. The rearrangement uses TRBV19 and TRBJ1-5; D is unclear. The CDR3 has 17 amino acids. CDR1 is LNHDA, CDR2 SQIVND, per germline (reference sequence). Trimming removed 5 bases at V and 2 bases at J, with 19 bases between. Here the CDR3 DNA reads TGTGCCAGTAGTTCCCGCCCGAATGGATATGGCAATCAGCCCCAGCATTTT. This encodes CASSSRPNGYGNQPQHF. The variable domain in full, completed from reference TRBV19 and TRBJ1-5, reads DGGITQSPKYLFRKEGQNVTLSCEQNLNHDAMYWYRQDPGQGLRLIYYSQIVNDFQKGDIAEGYSVSREKKESFPLTVTSAQKNPTAFYLCASSSRPNGYGNQPQHFGDGTRLSIL.

In its sample, this clone was seen a few times. The rearrangement uses TRBV5-1 and TRBJ1-1; a weak D match, TRBD1 (5 bases). Trimming pared 4 bases from V and 4 bases from J, leaving 17 bases between. CDR3 size: 15 residues. CDR1 and CDR2 from the germline V gene are SGHRS and YFSETQ. The chain's CDR3 is CASSLDVGRATEAFF. Written as DNA, the CDR3 is TGCGCCAGCAGCCTGGATGTTGGCAGGGCCACTGAAGCTTTCTTT.

V is TRBV6-5 and J is TRBJ2-7, with TRBD1 matching over 9 bases. Germline lookup yields CDR1 MNHEY and CDR2 SVGAGI. The ends lost 6 bases at V and 1 base at J; junction bases unmatched: 4. The CDR3 consists of 14 residues. DNA of the CDR3: TGTGCCAGCAGAACAGGGGGCGCGTCCTACGAGCAGTACTTC. Translation: CASRTGGASYEQYF.

This chain joins TRBV28 and TRBJ2-3, with 8 bases lining up with TRBD1. The V gene end was trimmed by 8 bases and the J gene end by 1 base; junction bases not matched to a gene: 14. This CDR3 is built from 17 residues. CDR1 and CDR2 (germline): MDHEN, SYDVKM. The CDR3 is CASPPPAGGVRTDTQYF. The CDR3, as DNA: TGTGCCAGCCCTCCGCCGGCAGGGGGCGTTCGCACAGATACGCAGTATTTT.

The chain joins TRBV6-6 to TRBJ1-4, with unresolved D. Trimming shortened V by 5 bases and J by 6 bases, and 19 bases separated the two germline ends. Germline V gives CDR1 MNHNY, CDR2 SVGAGI (reference sequence). The CDR3 contains 16 residues. CDR3 protein: CASSADGGGWDEKLFF. Here the CDR3 DNA reads TGTGCCAGCAGTGCTGACGGTGGAGGGTGGGATGAAAAACTGTTTTTT.

This clone showed up just a few times. This sequence joins TRBV6-5 and TRBJ1-1; D perhaps matches TRBD1 (5 bases). The CDR3 covers 15 residues. Trimming pared 5 bases from V and 0 bases from J, leaving 13 bases between. Per germline, CDR1 MNHEY and CDR2 SVGAGI. CDR3 region: CASSRTGSVNTEAFF. The DNA of the CDR3 is TGTGCCAGCAGTCGTACAGGTTCGGTGAACACTGAAGCTTTCTTT.

A single count supports this clone. The chain links TRBV6-5 to TRBJ2-2; 9 bases match TRBD1. The V segment lost 6 bases and the J segment 6 bases; nucleotides outside the gene matches: 5. This CDR3 region has 14 residues. Per the germline V gene, CDR1 is MNHEY and CDR2 is SVGAGI. CDR3: CASRQTGGSGELFF. CDR3 DNA: TGTGCCAGCAGACAGACAGGGGGGTCCGGGGAGCTGTTTTTT.